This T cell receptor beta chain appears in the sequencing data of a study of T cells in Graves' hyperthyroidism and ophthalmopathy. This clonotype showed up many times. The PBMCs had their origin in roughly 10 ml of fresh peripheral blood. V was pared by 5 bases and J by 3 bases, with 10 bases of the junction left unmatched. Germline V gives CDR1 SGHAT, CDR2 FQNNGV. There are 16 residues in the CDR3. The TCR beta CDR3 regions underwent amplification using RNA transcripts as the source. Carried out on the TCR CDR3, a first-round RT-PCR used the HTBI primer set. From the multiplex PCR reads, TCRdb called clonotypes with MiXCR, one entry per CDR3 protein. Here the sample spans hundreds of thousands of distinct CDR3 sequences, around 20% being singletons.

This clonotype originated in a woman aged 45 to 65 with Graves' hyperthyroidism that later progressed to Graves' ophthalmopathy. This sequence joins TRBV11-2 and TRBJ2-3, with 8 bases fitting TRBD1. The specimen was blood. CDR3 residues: CASSPGQGSMTDTQYF. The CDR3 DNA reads TGTGCCAGCAGCCCAGGACAGGGATCCATGACAGATACGCAGTATTTT.